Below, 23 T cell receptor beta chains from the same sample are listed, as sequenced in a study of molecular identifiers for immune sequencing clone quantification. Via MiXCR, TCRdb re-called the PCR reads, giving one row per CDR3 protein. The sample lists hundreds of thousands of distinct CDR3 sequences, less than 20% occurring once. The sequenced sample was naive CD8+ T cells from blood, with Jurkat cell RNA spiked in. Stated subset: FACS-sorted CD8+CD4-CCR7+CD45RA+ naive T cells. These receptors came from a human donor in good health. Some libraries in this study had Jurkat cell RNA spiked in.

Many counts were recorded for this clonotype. CDR3 amino acids: CSVSDGQETQYF. CDR3 in DNA: TGCAGCGTCAGCGACGGGCAAGAGACCCAGTACTTC. The rearrangement links TRBV29-1 to TRBJ2-5; D uncertain. The CDR3 runs 12 residues. Germline V lookup: CDR1 SQVTM, CDR2 ANQGSEA. V was pared by 6 bases and J by 2 bases, with 10 bases between.

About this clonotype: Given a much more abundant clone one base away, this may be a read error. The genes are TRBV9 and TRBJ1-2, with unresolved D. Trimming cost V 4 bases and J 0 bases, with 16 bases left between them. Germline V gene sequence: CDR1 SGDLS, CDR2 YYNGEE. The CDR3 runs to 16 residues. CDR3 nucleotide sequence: TGTGCCAGCAGCTTGACTAGTCGGGGAGCTAACTATGGCTACACCTTC. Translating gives CASSLTSRGANYGYTF.

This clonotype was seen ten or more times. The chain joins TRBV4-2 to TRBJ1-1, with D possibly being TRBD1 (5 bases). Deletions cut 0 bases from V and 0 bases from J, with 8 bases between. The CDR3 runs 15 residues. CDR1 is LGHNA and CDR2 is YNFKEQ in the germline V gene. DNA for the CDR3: TGTGCCAGCAGCCAAGAGGGGGTACTGAACACTGAAGCTTTCTTT. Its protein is CASSQEGVLNTEAFF.

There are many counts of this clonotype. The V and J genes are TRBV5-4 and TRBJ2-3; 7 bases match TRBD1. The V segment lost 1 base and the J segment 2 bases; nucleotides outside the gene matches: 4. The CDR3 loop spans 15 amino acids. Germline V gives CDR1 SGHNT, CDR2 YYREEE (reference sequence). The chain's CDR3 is CASSLSGQDTDTQYF. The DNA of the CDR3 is TGTGCCAGCAGCTTGAGCGGACAGGACACAGATACGCAGTATTTT.

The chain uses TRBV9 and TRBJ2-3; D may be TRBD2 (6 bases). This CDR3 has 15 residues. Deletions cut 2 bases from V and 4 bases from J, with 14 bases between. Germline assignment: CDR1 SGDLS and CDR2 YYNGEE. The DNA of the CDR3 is TGTGCCAGCAGCGTCGCGGGGTCCCCCGCAGATACGCAGTATTTT. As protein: CASSVAGSPADTQYF. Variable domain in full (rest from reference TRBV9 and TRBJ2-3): DSGVTQTPKHLITATGQRVTLRCSPRSGDLSVYWYQQSLDQGLQFLIQYYNGEERAKGNILERFSAQQFPDLHSELNLSSLELGDSALYFCASSVAGSPADTQYFGPGTRLTVL.

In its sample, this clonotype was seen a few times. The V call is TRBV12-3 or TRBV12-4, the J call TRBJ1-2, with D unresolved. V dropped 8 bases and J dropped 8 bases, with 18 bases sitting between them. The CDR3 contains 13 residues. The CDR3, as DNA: TGTGCCAGCGGTCCGGATGGTAGTATCGGCTACACCTTC. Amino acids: CASGPDGSIGYTF.

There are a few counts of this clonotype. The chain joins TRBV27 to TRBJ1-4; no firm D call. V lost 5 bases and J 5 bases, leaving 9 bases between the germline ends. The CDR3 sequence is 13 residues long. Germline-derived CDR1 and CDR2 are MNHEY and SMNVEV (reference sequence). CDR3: CASSVAGNEKLFF. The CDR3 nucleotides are TGTGCCAGCAGTGTCGCAGGAAATGAAAAACTGTTTTTT.

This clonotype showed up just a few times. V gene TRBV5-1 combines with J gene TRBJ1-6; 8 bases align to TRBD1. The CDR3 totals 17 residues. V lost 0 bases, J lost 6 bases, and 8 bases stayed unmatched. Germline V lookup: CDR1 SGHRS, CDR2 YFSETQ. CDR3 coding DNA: TGCGCCAGCAGCTTGGCCTTGGGGGACAGGACTAATTCACCCCTCCACTTT. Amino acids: CASSLALGDRTNSPLHF. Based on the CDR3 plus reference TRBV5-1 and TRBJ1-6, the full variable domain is KAGVTQTPRYLIKTRGQQVTLSCSPISGHRSVSWYQQTPGQGLQFLFEYFSETQRNKGNFPGRFSGRQFSNSRSEMNVSTLELGDSALYLCASSLALGDRTNSPLHFGNGTRLTVT.

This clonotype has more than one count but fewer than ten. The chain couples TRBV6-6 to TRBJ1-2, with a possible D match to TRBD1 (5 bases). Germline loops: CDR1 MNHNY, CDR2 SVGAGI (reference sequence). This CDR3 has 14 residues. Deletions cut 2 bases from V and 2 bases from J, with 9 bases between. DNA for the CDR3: TGTGCCAGCAGTTACGGGACTATCAACTATGGCTACACCTTC. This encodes CASSYGTINYGYTF.

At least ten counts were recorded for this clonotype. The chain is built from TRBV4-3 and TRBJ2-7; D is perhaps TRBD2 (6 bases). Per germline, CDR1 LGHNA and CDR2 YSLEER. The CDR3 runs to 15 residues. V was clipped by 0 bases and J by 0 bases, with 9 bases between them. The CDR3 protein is CASSQDGGYSYEQYF. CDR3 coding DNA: TGCGCCAGCAGCCAAGATGGAGGGTACTCCTACGAGCAGTACTTC.

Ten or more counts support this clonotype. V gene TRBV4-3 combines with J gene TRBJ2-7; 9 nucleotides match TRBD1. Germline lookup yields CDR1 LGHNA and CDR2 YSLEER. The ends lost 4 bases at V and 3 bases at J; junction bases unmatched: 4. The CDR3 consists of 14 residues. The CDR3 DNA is TGCGCCAGCAGCCCCACGACAGGGGGCTACGAGCAGTACTTC. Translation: CASSPTTGGYEQYF.

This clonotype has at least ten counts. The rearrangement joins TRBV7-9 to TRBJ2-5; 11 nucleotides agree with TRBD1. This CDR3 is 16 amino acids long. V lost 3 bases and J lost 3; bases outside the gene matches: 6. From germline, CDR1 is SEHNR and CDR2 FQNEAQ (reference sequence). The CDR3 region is CASSFDRTGGEETQYF. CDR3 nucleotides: TGTGCCAGCAGCTTCGACCGGACAGGGGGCGAAGAGACCCAGTACTTC.

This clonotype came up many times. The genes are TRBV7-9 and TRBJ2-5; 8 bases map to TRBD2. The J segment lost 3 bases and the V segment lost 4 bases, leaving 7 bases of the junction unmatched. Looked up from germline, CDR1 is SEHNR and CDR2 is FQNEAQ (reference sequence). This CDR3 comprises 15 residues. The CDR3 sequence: CASSYPPGLEETQYF. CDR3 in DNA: TGTGCCAGCAGCTACCCACCGGGACTAGAAGAGACCCAGTACTTC.

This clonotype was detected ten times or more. The CDR3 region is CSARDLQGINTDTQYF. The CDR3 DNA reads TGCAGTGCTAGAGATCTCCAGGGGATCAACACAGATACGCAGTATTTT. The chain links TRBV20-1 to TRBJ2-3; possible D gene TRBD1, 6 bases. Germline V gives CDR1 DFQATT, CDR2 SNEGSKA (reference sequence). V lost 0 bases, J lost 2 bases, and 15 bases lay in between. The CDR3 is made up of 16 amino acids.

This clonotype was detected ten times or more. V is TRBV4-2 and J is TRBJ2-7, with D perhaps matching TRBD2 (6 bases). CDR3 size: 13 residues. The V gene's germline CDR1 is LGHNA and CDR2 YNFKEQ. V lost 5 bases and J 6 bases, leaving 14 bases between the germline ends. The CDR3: CASSFTRDSEQYF. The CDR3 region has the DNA TGTGCCAGCAGCTTTACCCGGGACTCCGAGCAGTACTTC.

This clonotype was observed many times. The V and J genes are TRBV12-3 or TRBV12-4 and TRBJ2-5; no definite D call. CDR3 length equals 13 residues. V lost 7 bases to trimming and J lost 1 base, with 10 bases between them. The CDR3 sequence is CASTSAAQETQYF. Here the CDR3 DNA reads TGTGCCAGCACCTCGGCAGCCCAAGAGACCCAGTACTTC.

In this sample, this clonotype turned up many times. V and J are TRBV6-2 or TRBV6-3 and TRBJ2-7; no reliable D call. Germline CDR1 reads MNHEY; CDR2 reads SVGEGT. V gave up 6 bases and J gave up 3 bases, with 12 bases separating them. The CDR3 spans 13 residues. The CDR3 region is CASRTGPYYEQYF. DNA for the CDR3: TGTGCCAGCAGAACCGGGCCATACTACGAGCAGTACTTC.

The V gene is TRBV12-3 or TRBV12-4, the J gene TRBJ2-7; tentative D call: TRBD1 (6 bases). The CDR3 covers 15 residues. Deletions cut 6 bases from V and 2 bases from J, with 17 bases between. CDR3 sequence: CASSPKTGSTYEQYF. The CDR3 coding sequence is TGTGCCAGCAGCCCAAAGACAGGATCAACCTACGAGCAGTACTTC.

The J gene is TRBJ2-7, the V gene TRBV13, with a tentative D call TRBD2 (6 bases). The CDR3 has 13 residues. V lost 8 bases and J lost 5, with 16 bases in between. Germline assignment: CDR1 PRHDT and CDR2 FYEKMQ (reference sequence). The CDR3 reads CASRDGTRDEQYF. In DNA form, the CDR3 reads TGTGCCAGCCGGGACGGGACTCGGGACGAGCAGTACTTC.

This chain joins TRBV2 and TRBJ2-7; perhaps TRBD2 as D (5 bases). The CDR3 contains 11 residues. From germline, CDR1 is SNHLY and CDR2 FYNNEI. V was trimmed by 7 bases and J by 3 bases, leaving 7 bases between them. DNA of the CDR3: TGTGCCAGCATCCGGGGCTACGAGCAGTACTTC. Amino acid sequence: CASIRGYEQYF. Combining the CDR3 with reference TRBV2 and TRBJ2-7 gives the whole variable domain EPEVTQTPSHQVTQMGQEVILRCVPISNHLYFYWYRQILGQKVEFLVSFYNNEISEKSEIFDDQFSVERPDGSNFTLKIRSTKLEDSAMYFCASIRGYEQYFGPGTRLTVT.

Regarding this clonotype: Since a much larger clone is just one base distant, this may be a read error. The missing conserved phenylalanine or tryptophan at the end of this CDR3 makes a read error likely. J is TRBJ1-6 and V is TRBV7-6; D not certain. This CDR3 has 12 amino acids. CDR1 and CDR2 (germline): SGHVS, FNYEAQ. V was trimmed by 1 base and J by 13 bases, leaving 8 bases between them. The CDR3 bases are TGTGCCAGCAGCTTAGACTTTTTTCCCCTCCACTCT. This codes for CASSLDFFPLHS.

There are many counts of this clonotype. The CDR3 sequence is CSARDLGVMHEQYF. The DNA for the CDR3 is TGCAGTGCTAGAGATCTCGGGGTGATGCACGAGCAGTACTTC. The chain uses TRBV20-1 and TRBJ2-7; a possible D gene is TRBD2 (5 bases). This CDR3 has 14 amino acids. V was pared by 0 bases and J by 5 bases, with 14 bases between. The germline CDR1 and CDR2 sequences are DFQATT and SNEGSKA (reference sequence).

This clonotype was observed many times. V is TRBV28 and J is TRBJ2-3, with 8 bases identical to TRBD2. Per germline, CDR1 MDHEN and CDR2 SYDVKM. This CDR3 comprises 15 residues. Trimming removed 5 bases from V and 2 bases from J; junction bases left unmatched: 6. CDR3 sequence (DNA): TGTGCCAGCAGTCCGTTAGCGGGGATCACAGATACGCAGTATTTT. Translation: CASSPLAGITDTQYF.